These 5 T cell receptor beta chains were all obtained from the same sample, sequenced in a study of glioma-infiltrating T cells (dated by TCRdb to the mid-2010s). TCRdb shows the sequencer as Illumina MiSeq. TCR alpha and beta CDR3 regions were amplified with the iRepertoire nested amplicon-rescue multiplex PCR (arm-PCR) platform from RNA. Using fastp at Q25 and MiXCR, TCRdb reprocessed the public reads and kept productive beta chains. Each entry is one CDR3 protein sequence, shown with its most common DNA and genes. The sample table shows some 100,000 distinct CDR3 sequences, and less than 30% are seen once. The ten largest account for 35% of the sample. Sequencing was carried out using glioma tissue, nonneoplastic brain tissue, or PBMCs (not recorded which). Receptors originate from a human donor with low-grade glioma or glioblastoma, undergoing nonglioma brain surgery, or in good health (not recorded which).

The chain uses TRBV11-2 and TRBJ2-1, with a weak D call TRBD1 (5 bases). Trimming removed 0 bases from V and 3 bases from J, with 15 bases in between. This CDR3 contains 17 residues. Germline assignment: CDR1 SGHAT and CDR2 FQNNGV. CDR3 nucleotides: TGTGCCAGCAGCTTAGAAACCCAGGGCGCCGTCTACAATGAGCAGTTCTTC. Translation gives CASSLETQGAVYNEQFF.

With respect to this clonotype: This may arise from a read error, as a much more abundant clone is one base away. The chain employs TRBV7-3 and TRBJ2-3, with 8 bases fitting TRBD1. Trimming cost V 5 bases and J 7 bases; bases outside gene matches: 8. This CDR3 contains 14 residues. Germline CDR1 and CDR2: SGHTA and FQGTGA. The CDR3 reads CASSLDRGWNTQYF. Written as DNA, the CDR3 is TGTGCCAGCAGCCTTGACAGGGGCTGGAATACGCAGTATTTT. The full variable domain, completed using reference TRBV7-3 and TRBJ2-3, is GAGVSQTPSNKVTEKGKYVELRCDPISGHTALYWYRQSLGQGPEFLIYFQGTGAADDSGLPNDRFFAVRPEGSVSTLKIQRTERGDSAVYLCASSLDRGWNTQYFGPGTRLTVL.

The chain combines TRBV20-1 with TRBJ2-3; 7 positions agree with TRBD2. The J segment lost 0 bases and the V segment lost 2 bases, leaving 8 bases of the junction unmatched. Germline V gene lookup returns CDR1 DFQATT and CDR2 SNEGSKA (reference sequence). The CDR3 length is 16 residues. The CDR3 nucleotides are TGCAGTGCTAGACCTCATCTAGCGGCAAGCACAGATACGCAGTATTTT. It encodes CSARPHLAASTDTQYF.

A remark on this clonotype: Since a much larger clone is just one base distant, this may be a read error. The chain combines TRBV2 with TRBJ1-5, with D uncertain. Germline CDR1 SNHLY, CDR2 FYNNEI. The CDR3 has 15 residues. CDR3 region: CAGRDRTGFNQPQHF. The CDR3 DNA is TGTGCCGGCAGAGATCGGACGGGCTTCAATCAGCCCCAGCATTTT. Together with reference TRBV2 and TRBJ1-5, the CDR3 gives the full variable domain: EPEVTQTPSHQVTQMGQEVILRCVPISNHLYFYWYRQILGQKVEFLVSFYNNEISEKSEIFDDQFSVERPDGSNFTLKIRSTKLEDSAMYFCAGRDRTGFNQPQHFGDGTRLSIL.

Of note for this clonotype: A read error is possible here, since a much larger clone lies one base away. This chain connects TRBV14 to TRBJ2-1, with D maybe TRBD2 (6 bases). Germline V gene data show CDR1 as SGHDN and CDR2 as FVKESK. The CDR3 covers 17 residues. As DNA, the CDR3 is TGTGCCATCAGCCAGGCAGCGGGCAAAGGCTCCTACAATGAGCAGTTCTTC. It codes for CAISQAAGKGSYNEQFF.